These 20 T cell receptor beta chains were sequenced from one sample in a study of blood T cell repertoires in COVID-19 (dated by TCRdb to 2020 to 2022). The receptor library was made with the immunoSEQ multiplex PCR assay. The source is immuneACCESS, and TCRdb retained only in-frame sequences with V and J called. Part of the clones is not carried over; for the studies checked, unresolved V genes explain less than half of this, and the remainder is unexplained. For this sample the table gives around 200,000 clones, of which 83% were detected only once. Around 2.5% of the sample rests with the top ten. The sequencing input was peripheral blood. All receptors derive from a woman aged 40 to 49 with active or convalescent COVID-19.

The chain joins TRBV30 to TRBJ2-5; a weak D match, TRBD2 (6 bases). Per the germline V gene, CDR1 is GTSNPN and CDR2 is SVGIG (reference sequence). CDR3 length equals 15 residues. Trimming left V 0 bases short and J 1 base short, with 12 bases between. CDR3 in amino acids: CAWSVLGGAQETQYF. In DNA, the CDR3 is TGTGCCTGGAGTGTCCTGGGCGGGGCCCAAGAGACCCAGTACTTC.

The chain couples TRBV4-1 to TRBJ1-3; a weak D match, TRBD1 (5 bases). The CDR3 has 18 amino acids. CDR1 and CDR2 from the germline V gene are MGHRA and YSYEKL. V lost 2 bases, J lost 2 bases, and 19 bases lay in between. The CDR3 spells CASSQIKRGPLPGNTIYF. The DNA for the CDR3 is TGCGCCAGCAGCCAAATCAAAAGGGGCCCCCTACCTGGAAACACCATATATTTT.

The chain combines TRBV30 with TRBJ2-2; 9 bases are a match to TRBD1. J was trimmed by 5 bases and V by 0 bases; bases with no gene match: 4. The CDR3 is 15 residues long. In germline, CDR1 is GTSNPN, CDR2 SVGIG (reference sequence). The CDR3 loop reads CAWSVPDRGTGELFF. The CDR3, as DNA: TGTGCCTGGAGTGTACCGGACAGGGGTACCGGGGAGCTGTTTTTT.

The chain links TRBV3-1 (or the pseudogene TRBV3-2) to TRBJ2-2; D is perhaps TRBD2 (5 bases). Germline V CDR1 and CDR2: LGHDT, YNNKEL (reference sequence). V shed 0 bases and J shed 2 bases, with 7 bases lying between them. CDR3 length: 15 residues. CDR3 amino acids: CASSQDDYNTGELFF. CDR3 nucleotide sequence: TGTGCCAGCAGCCAAGACGACTACAACACCGGGGAGCTGTTTTTT.

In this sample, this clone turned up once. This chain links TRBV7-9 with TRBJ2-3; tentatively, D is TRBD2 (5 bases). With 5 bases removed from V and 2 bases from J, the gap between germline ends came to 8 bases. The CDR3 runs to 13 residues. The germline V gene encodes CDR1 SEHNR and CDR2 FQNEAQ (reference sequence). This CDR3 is CASSGLTTDTQYF. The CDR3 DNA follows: TGTGCCAGCAGCGGACTGACCACAGATACGCAGTATTTT.

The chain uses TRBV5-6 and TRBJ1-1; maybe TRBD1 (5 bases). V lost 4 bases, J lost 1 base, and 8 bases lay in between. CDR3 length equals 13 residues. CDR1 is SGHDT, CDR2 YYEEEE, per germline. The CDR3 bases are TGTGCCAGCAGCGTTGACAGGAACACTGAAGCTTTCTTT. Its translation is CASSVDRNTEAFF.

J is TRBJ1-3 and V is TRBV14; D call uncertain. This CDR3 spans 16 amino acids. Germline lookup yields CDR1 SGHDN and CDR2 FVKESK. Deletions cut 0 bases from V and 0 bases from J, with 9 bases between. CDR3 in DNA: TGTGCCAGCAGCCAAGACCTAGGCTTCTCTGGAAACACCATATATTTT. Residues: CASSQDLGFSGNTIYF.

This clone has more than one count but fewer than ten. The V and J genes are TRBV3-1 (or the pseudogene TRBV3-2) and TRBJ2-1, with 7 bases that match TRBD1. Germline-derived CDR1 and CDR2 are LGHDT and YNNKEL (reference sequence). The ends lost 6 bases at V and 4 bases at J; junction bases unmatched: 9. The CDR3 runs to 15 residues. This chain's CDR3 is CASRIGGEGYNEQFF. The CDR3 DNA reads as TGTGCCAGCAGAATAGGGGGCGAGGGGTACAATGAGCAGTTCTTC.

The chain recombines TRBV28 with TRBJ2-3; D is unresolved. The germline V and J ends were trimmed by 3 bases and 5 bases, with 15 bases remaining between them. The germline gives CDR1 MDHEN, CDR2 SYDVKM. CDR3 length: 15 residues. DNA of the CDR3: TGTGCCAGCAGTTTGGTCGGTAGACACCGAGATACGCAGTATTTT. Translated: CASSLVGRHRDTQYF.

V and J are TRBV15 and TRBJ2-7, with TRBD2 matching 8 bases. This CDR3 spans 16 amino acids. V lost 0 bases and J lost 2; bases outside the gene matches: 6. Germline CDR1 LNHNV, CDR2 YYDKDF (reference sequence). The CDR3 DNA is TGTGCCACCAGCAGAGACGGGGGGGGGCTCCCCTACGAGCAGTACTTC. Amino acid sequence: CATSRDGGGLPYEQYF.

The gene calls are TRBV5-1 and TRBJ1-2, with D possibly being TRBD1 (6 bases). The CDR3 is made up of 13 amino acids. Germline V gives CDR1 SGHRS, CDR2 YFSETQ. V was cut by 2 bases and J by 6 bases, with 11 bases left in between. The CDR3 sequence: CASSFRAGDGYTF. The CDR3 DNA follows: TGCGCCAGCAGCTTCAGGGCAGGGGATGGCTACACCTTC.

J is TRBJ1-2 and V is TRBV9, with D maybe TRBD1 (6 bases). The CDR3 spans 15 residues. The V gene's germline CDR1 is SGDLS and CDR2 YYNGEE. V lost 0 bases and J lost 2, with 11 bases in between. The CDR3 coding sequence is TGTGCCAGCAGCGTAGCCCCCGGACAGAACTATGGCTACACCTTC. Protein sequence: CASSVAPGQNYGYTF.

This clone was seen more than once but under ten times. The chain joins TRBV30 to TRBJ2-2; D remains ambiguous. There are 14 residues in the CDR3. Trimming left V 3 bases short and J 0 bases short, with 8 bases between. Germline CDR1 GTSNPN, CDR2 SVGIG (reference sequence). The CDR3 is CAWRVDTNTGELFF. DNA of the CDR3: TGTGCCTGGAGGGTCGACACGAACACCGGGGAGCTGTTTTTT.

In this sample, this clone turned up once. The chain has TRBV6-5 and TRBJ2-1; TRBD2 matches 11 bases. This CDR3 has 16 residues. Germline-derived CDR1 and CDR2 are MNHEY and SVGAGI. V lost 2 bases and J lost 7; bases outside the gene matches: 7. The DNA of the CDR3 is TGTGCCAGCAGTTACGCGACTAGCGGGGCCCGAAATGAGCAGTTCTTC. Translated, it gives CASSYATSGARNEQFF.

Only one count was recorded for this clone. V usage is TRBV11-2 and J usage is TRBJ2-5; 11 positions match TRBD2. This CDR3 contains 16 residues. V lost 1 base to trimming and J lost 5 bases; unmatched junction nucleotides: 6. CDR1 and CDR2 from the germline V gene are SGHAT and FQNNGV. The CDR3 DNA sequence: TGTGCCAGCAGCTTAGGGGTAGCGGGAGGGCCGGAGACCCAGTACTTC. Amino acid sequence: CASSLGVAGGPETQYF.

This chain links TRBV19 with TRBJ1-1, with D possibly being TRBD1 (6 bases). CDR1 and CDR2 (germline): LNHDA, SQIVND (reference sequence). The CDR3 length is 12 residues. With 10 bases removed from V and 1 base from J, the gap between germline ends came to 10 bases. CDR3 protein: CATRTANTEAFF. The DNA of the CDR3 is TGTGCCACTCGGACAGCGAACACTGAAGCTTTCTTT.

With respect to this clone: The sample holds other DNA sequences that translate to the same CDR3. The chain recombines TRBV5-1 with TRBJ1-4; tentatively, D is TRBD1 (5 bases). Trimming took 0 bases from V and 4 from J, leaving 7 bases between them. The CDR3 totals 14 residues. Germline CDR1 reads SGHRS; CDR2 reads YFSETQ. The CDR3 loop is CASSLGQGNEKLFF. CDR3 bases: TGCGCCAGCAGCTTGGGCCAGGGTAATGAAAAACTGTTTTTT. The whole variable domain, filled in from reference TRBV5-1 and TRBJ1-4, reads KAGVTQTPRYLIKTRGQQVTLSCSPISGHRSVSWYQQTPGQGLQFLFEYFSETQRNKGNFPGRFSGRQFSNSRSEMNVSTLELGDSALYLCASSLGQGNEKLFFGSGTQLSVL.

CDR3 coding DNA: TGTGCCAGCGTAGCTAGCGGGAGTAAGACCCAGTACTTC. Translated: CASVASGSKTQYF. The V gene is TRBV2, the J gene TRBJ2-5; 10 bases are shared with TRBD2. From germline, CDR1 is SNHLY and CDR2 FYNNEI. Trimming at V came to 8 bases and at J to 6 bases, leaving 6 bases not matched to a gene. CDR3 size: 13 residues.

In nucleotides, the CDR3 is TGTGCCAGCAGCTCATCGACCCACAGATTGCGCGATGAGCAGTTCTTC. This translates into CASSSSTHRLRDEQFF. The V and J genes are TRBV7-9 and TRBJ2-1; D remains unclear. The CDR3 is made up of 16 amino acids. The V gene lost 4 bases and the J gene lost 8 bases, with 21 bases spanning the gap. CDR1 is SEHNR and CDR2 is FQNEAQ in the germline V gene (reference sequence).

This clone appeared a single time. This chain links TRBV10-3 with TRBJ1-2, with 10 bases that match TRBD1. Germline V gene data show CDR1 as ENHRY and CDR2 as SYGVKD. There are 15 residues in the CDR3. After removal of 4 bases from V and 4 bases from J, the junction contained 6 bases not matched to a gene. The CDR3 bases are TGTGCCATCAGTGGCGGACAGGGGGGAACCTATGGCTACACCTTC. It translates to CAISGGQGGTYGYTF.